This T cell receptor (beta chain) was obtained from a study of early T cells in non-severe SARS-CoV-2 infection. Findings and caveats of the study: VDJdb-based matching was biased toward anti-spike CD8 responses and missed private and CD4 specificities.

For this clonotype: The antigen is unknown.

TCRdb fed the 5' RACE reads into MiXCR, producing one record per CDR3 protein. The sample holds approximately 100,000 distinct CDR3 sequences, approximately 15% seen once. CDR1 is WSHSY and CDR2 is SAAADI in the germline V gene. Trimming cost V 6 bases and J 1 base; bases outside gene matches: 7. CDR3 length: 17 residues. The rearrangement links TRBV10-2 to TRBJ2-3, with 13 bases identical to TRBD2. Sequenced: whole blood. The sequence was obtained from an adult who was a healthcare worker with PCR-confirmed SARS-CoV-2 infection or an uninfected control (not recorded which). The CDR3 loop is CASSQGLAGTGTDTQYF. CDR3 DNA: TGCGCCAGCAGCCAGGGACTAGCGGGGACTGGCACAGATACGCAGTATTTT.